This T cell receptor beta chain was identified during a study of cytomegalovirus exposure and HLA in healthy donors. With 60 Vbeta and 13 Jbeta primers, the PCR was carried out. Original processing notes: Unique TCR beta chains numbered roughly 80 million in a later analysis, with around 12 million shared. TCRdb's table, derived via immunoSEQ multiplex PCR, lists solely in-frame clones and lacks some. D and trimming come from the DNA, and the V and J calls and clone size come from that table. This table lists roughly 120,000 clones. With 0 bases removed from V and 2 bases from J, the gap between germline ends came to 11 bases. CDR1 and CDR2 from the germline V gene are LGHNA and YSLEER. The CDR3 runs 15 residues.

The gene calls are TRBV4-3 and TRBJ2-7; TRBD1 is a possible D gene (6 bases). The source material was PBMCs. This TCR derives from a middle-aged man in good health and CMV-seronegative. The CDR3 DNA sequence: TGCGCCAGCAGCCAAGAGACAGGAGCAACCTACGAGCAGTACTTC. It specifies CASSQETGATYEQYF.